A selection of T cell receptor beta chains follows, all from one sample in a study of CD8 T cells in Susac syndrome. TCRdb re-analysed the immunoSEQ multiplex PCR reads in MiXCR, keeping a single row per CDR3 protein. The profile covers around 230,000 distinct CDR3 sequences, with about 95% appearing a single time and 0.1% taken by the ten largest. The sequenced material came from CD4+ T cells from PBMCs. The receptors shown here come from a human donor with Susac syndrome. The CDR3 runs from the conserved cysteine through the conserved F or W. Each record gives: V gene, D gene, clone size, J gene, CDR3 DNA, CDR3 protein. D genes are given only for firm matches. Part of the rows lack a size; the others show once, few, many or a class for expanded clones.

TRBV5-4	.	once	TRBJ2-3	TGTGCCAGCAGCTTGGACAGGGTGGACACAGATACGCAGTATTTT	CASSLDRVDTDTQYF
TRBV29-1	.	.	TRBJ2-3	TGCAGCGTTGAAGATTCGATGAGAGAGAAGGCAATGACCACAGATACGCAGTATTTT	CSVEDSMREKAMTTDTQYF
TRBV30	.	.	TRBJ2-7	TGTGCCTGGAGCTTAGTACTAGCCGAGCAGTACTTC	CAWSLVLAEQYF
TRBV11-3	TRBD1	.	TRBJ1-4	TGTGCCAGCAGCCTGGGACAGGGAGGGTCGGATAATGAAAAACTGTTTTTT	CASSLGQGGSDNEKLFF
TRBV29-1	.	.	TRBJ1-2	TGCAGCGTTCGGGTTAGCGTGTATGGCTACACCTTC	CSVRVSVYGYTF
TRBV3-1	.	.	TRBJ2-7	TGTGCCAGCAGCCAATCCGCGCTTTCGGTCTACGAGCAGTACTTC	CASSQSALSVYEQYF
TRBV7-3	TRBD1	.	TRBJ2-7	TGTGCCAGCAGCTTAAGCCCCTCTGGACAGGGGAGCTCCTACGAGCAGTACTTC	CASSLSPSGQGSSYEQYF
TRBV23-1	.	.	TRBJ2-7	TGCGCCAGCAGCCAAGGACGTCGTCGTAGGAACTCCTACGAGCAGTACTTC	CASSQGRRRRNSYEQYF
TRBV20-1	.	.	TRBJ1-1	TGCAGTGCTAGACAGGGGATCGGGTACACTGAAGCTTTCTTT	CSARQGIGYTEAFF
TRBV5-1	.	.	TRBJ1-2	TGCGCCAGCAGCTTGGGGACAGACCGTCGTGGCTACACCTTC	CASSLGTDRRGYTF
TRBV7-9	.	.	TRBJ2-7	TGTGCCAGCAGCTTAGTAAGGGGGAAGGAATACGAGCAGTACTTC	CASSLVRGKEYEQYF
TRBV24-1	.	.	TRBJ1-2	TGTGCCACCAGTACGGACAGCCGCCTCTACACCTTC	CATSTDSRLYTF
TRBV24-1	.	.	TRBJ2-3	TGTGCCACCAGTGATTTGACGGGAGACACAGATACGCAGTATTTT	CATSDLTGDTDTQYF
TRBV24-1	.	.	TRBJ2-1	TGTGCCACCAGTGATACCGGGACTCAGAATGAGCAGTTCTTC	CATSDTGTQNEQFF
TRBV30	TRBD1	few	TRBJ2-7	TGTGCCTGGGCCGGGACAGGGGCCGAGCAGTACTTC	CAWAGTGAEQYF
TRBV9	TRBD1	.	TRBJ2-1	TGTGCCAGCAGCGTAGTCGGACAGGGGTCCGGTGAGCAGTTCTTC	CASSVVGQGSGEQFF
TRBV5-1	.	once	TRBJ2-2	TGCGCCAGCAGCTTGAGCCGCCGGGAGCTGTTTTTT	CASSLSRRELFF
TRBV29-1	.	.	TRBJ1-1	TGCAGCACAAAGGGGCGGCCAGGGGACACTGAAGCTTTCTTT	CSTKGRPGDTEAFF
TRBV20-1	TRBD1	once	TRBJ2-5	TGCAGTGCTAGAGTCCCGGGGACAGCACAAGAGACCCAGTACTTC	CSARVPGTAQETQYF
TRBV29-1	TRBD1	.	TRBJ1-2	TGCAGCGTTACACAAATGGACAGGGTAGTTAGTGGCTACACCTTC	CSVTQMDRVVSGYTF
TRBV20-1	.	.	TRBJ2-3	TGCAGTGCTAGAGAGCCGAGGGCGGATACGCAGTATTTT	CSAREPRADTQYF
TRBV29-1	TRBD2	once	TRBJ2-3	TGCAGCGTCGTTAGCGGGAGAGGAGGAGATACGCAGTATTTT	CSVVSGRGGDTQYF
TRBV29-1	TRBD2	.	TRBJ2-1	TGCAGCGTTGCGAAGAGGCTAGCGGGGAATGAGCAGTTCTTC	CSVAKRLAGNEQFF
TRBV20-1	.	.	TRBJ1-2	TGCAGTGCTAGAGTCGGATATAACTATGGCTACACCTTC	CSARVGYNYGYTF
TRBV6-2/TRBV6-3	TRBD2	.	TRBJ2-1	TGTGCCAGCGGACGTAGCGGGAAGTCCTACAATGAGCAGTTCTTC	CASGRSGKSYNEQFF
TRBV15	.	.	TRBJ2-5	TGTGCCACCAGCAGGGACCCGGGGGGCGGAGAGACCCAGTACTTC	CATSRDPGGGETQYF
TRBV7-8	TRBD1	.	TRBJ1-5	TGTGCCAGCAGTCCCGGGACAGGGGCCAGTCAGCCCCAGCATTTT	CASSPGTGASQPQHF
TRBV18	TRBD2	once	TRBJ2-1	TGTGCCAGCTCACCACCGGGGACTAGCGGGAACAATGAGCAGTTCTTC	CASSPPGTSGNNEQFF
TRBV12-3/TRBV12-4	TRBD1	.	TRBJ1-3	TGTGCCAGCGCATTGACAGGGGGCGACCCCAACTCTGGAAACACCATATATTTT	CASALTGGDPNSGNTIYF
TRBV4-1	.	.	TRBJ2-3	TGCGCCAGCAGCCGCCGAAAGGATGATACGCAGTATTTT	CASSRRKDDTQYF
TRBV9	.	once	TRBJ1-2	TGTGCCAGCAGCGAGGGATATGGTGGCAATGGCTACACCTTC	CASSEGYGGNGYTF
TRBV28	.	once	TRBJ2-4	TGTGCCAGCAGTTCCGGGGATCGCGCCAAAAACATTCAGTACTTC	CASSSGDRAKNIQYF
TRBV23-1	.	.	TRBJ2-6	TGCGCCAGCACTCGAACCTCTGGGGCCAACGTCCTGACTTTC	CASTRTSGANVLTF
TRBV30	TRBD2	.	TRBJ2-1	TGTGCCTGGGGACTAGCGGGGCCCTCCTCCTACAATGAGCAGTTCTTC	CAWGLAGPSSYNEQFF
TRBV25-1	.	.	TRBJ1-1	TGTGCCAGGACGGACAGAGAAATGAACACTGAAGCTTTCTTT	CARTDREMNTEAFF
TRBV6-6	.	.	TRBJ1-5	TGTGCCAGCAGTTGGTCGAACAATTATAGCAATCAGCCCCAGCATTTT	CASSWSNNYSNQPQHF
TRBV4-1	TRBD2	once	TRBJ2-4	TGCGCCAGCAGCCAACTACGGACTAGCGGGAGGGAAAACATTCAGTACTTC	CASSQLRTSGRENIQYF
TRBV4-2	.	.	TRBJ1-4	TGTGCCAGCAGCCAAGAACGGAGGGATCCCCCTGCCGTCGATTTT	CASSQERRDPPAVDF
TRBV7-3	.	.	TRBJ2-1	TGTGCCAGCAGCCCCCCGGGGTACAATGAGCAGTTCTTC	CASSPPGYNEQFF
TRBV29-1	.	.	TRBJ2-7	TGCAGCGTTAGTCAGGGGAGGACCTACGAGCAGTACTTC	CSVSQGRTYEQYF
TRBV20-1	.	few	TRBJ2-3	TGCAGTGCTAGCGGCGACACAGATACGCAGTATTTT	CSASGDTDTQYF
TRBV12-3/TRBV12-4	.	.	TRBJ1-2	TGTGCCAGCAGTTTAGTCTCAGAGTATGGCTACACCTTC	CASSLVSEYGYTF
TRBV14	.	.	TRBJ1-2	TGTGCCAGCAGCCAGGAGTTTTACTATGGCTACACCTTC	CASSQEFYYGYTF
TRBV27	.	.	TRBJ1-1	TGTGCCAGCAGTTCCGGGGACGGGGAAGCTTTCTTT	CASSSGDGEAFF
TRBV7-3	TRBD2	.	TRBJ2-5	TGTGCCAGCAGCGCCAAGACTAGCCTAGCAGAGACCCAGTACTTC	CASSAKTSLAETQYF
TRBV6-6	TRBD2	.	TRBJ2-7	TGTGCCAGCGGGAGGGACCAGCCCTACGAGCAGTACTTC	CASGRDQPYEQYF
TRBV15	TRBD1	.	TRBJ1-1	TGTGCCACCAGCAGAGGTCCGGACAGGGCGAACACTGAAGCTTTCTTT	CATSRGPDRANTEAFF
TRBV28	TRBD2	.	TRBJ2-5	TGTGCCAGTAGACTAGCGGGAGGGAGAGAGACCCAGTACTTC	CASRLAGGRETQYF
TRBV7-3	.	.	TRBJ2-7	TGTGCCAGCAGCTCTGGACTGACTGACGAGCAGTACTTC	CASSSGLTDEQYF
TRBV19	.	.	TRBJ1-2	TGTGCCAGTACATTCCGGCCAGAATATGGCTACACCTTC	CASTFRPEYGYTF
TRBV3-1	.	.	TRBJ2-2	TGTGCCAGCAGCCCCTCCTGGGCTCGCGGGGAGCTGTTTTTT	CASSPSWARGELFF
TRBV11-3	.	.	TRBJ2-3	TGTGCCAGCAGCAAAAACACAGATACGCAGTATTTT	CASSKNTDTQYF
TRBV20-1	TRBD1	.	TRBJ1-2	TGCAGTGCTAGAGGTGACAGGGATGGCTACACCTTC	CSARGDRDGYTF
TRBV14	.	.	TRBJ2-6	TGTGCCAGCAGCTGGGACCGGGGGGCCAACGTCCTGACTTTC	CASSWDRGANVLTF
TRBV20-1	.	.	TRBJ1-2	TGCAGTGCTCCCCAATCGGCCAGAAACTATGGCTACACCTTC	CSAPQSARNYGYTF